This T cell receptor (beta chain) was found in a study of T cell responses to AZD1222 COVID-19 vaccine. Profiling relied on immunoSEQ multiplex PCR, and the TCRdb table lists in-frame clones only, not all of them. The sample comprises about 220,000 clones, about 92% of which are singletons, and about 1% rests with the top ten. Germline assignment: CDR1 LNHNV and CDR2 YYDKDF (reference sequence). The V gene lost 2 bases and the J gene lost 0 bases, with 12 bases spanning the gap. CDR3 length: 16 amino acids. The receptor comes from an adult in good health. The sequenced sample was peripheral blood, obtained on day 0 of MenACWY control vaccination. The V gene is TRBV15, the J gene TRBJ2-3; the D is unclear. The CDR3 here is CATSRSWSTSTDTQYF. CDR3 DNA sequence: TGTGCCACCAGCAGAAGTTGGTCCACTAGCACAGATACGCAGTATTTT.